What follows are 29 T cell receptor beta chains derived from one specimen sequenced in a study of regulatory T cells in long-lasting Graves disease. Time point defined: newly diagnosed GD, antithyroid drugs for less than 3 months. With RNA extracted from PBMCs as input, the TCR library was made. Construction of the TCR beta libraries employed iRepertoire HTBI primers in conjunction with Arm-PCR of CDR3 regions. TCRdb redid the calling of the multiplex PCR reads with MiXCR, one entry per CDR3 protein. Of roughly 510,000 distinct CDR3 sequences listed, roughly a sixth are singletons. The same sample was also studied in work on T cells in Graves' hyperthyroidism and ophthalmopathy.

The sequenced sample was peripheral blood mononuclear cells (PBMCs), obtained at new diagnosis, from a patient treated with antithyroid drugs. Receptors originate from a man between 18 and 35 years old with Graves disease.

This clonotype came up a few times. This chain links TRBV2 with TRBJ2-3; D could derive from TRBD1 or TRBD2 (5 bases each). V gave up 4 bases and J gave up 2 bases, with 16 bases separating them. Germline loops: CDR1 SNHLY, CDR2 FYNNEI. The CDR3 totals 16 residues. As DNA, the CDR3 is TGTGCCAGCAGTGTAGGGGACGGAGGCACCACAGATACGCAGTATTTT. Translation gives CASSVGDGGTTDTQYF.

The sample holds a few counts of this clonotype. This rearrangement joins TRBV20-1 to TRBJ1-5; a weak D match, TRBD1 (5 bases). Between the trimmed V and J ends, which lost 5 bases and 7 bases, there was a span of 12 bases. Germline assignment: CDR1 DFQATT and CDR2 SNEGSKA (reference sequence). CDR3 length: 12 amino acids. CDR3 coding DNA: TGCAGTGCTGGAGGCCAGGGCCAGCCCCAGCATTTT. Translated, it gives CSAGGQGQPQHF.

This clonotype was detected many times. J is TRBJ2-5 and V is TRBV28; 8 bases agree with TRBD2. This CDR3 has 15 residues. The V segment lost 5 bases and the J segment 4 bases; nucleotides outside the gene matches: 9. Looked up from germline, CDR1 is MDHEN and CDR2 is SYDVKM. Written as DNA, the CDR3 is TGTGCCAGCAGTCGGCCTCGGGAGGGCCGAGAGACCCAGTACTTC. Its protein is CASSRPREGRETQYF.

The rearrangement links TRBV28 to TRBJ1-3, with TRBD1 identical over 8 bases. CDR1 and CDR2 (germline): MDHEN, SYDVKM. CDR3 length equals 15 residues. Losses at the gene ends were 6 bases for V and 0 bases for J; bases not matched to a gene: 4. The CDR3 reads CASSRTGNSGNTIYF. The CDR3 DNA reads as TGTGCCAGCAGCAGGACAGGGAACTCTGGAAACACCATATATTTT. Supplemented by reference TRBV28 and TRBJ1-3, the full variable domain reads DVKVTQSSRYLVKRTGEKVFLECVQDMDHENMFWYRQDPGLGLRLIYFSYDVKMKEKGDIPEGYSVSREKKERFSLILESASTNQTSMYLCASSRTGNSGNTIYFGEGSWLTVV.

This clonotype has only one observation. This rearrangement joins TRBV7-9 to TRBJ1-2; D remains unclear. The CDR3 covers 11 residues. The V end was cut by 10 bases, the J end by 4 bases, with 10 bases between. The germline V gene encodes CDR1 SEHNR and CDR2 FQNEAQ (reference sequence). CDR3 protein: CATPTRYGYTF. The DNA for the CDR3 is TGTGCCACTCCGACCCGCTATGGCTACACCTTC.

The chain employs TRBV20-1 and TRBJ1-6; 11 positions match TRBD1. The ends lost 5 bases at V and 10 bases at J; junction bases unmatched: 10. CDR1 and CDR2 (germline): DFQATT, SNEGSKA (reference sequence). The CDR3 runs to 15 residues. Here the CDR3 DNA reads TGCAGTGCTCTTAGCTCCGGGACAGGGGGATCACCCCTCCACTTT. Protein: CSALSSGTGGSPLHF.

This clonotype has a handful of counts. The rearrangement uses TRBV2 and TRBJ2-1; tentatively, D is TRBD2 (5 bases). V gave up 6 bases and J gave up 6 bases, with 15 bases separating them. The CDR3 is 14 amino acids. Germline V gives CDR1 SNHLY, CDR2 FYNNEI. This CDR3 is CASSSVGVGNEQFF. CDR3 DNA sequence: TGTGCCAGCAGCTCGGTGGGAGTAGGCAATGAGCAGTTCTTC. Supplemented by reference TRBV2 and TRBJ2-1, the full variable domain reads EPEVTQTPSHQVTQMGQEVILRCVPISNHLYFYWYRQILGQKVEFLVSFYNNEISEKSEIFDDQFSVERPDGSNFTLKIRSTKLEDSAMYFCASSSVGVGNEQFFGPGTRLTVL.

This clonotype has ten or more counts. V is TRBV5-1 and J is TRBJ1-1; D is unresolved. The CDR3 loop spans 15 amino acids. From germline, CDR1 is SGHRS and CDR2 YFSETQ. The V end lost 0 bases, the J end lost 0 bases, and 9 bases lay between the germline ends. The chain's CDR3 is CASSLEVSMNTEAFF. CDR3 bases: TGCGCCAGCAGCTTGGAGGTCAGCATGAACACTGAAGCTTTCTTT.

In this sample, this clonotype turned up a few times. The rearrangement joins TRBV10-3 to TRBJ2-2; possibly TRBD2 for D (6 bases). Germline V gives CDR1 ENHRY, CDR2 SYGVKD. The ends were cut back, 8 bases at V and 7 bases at J, with 17 bases in the middle. This CDR3 comprises 14 residues. The CDR3 DNA reads as TGTGCCATCTCGGGCGGGAAAGGGATCGGGGAGCTGTTTTTT. This encodes CAISGGKGIGELFF.

This clonotype was seen at least ten times. V is TRBV2 and J is TRBJ2-3, with D tentatively TRBD1 (6 bases). V was pared by 4 bases and J by 4 bases, with 18 bases between. Germline CDR1 reads SNHLY; CDR2 reads FYNNEI. The CDR3 length is 16 residues. The CDR3 here is CASSGITGKGADTQYF. CDR3 bases: TGTGCCAGCAGTGGGATAACAGGGAAAGGCGCAGATACGCAGTATTTT.

The chain is built from TRBV25-1 and TRBJ2-2, with D possibly called TRBD1 or TRBD2 (5 bases each). Germline CDR1 reads MGHDK; CDR2 reads SYGVNS. Trimming removed 3 bases at V and 0 bases at J, with 26 bases between. This CDR3 region has 21 residues. CDR3 DNA sequence: TGTGCCAGCAGTGAGCGAAAGCAGAGAGGGACCGTTATCGCGAACACCGGGGAGCTGTTTTTT. Translated: CASSERKQRGTVIANTGELFF.

There are a few counts of this clonotype. This chain joins TRBV11-3 and TRBJ1-3, with D unclear. The CDR3 loop spans 13 amino acids. Trimming pared 1 base from V and 4 bases from J, leaving 5 bases between. Germline values: CDR1 SGHNT, CDR2 YENEEA. The CDR3: CASSLGPGNTIYF. CDR3 nucleotide sequence: TGTGCCAGCAGCTTAGGCCCGGGAAACACCATATATTTT. The variable domain in full, with the rest retrieved from reference TRBV11-3 and TRBJ1-3, is EAGVVQSPRYKIIEKKQPVAFWCNPISGHNTLYWYLQNLGQGPELLIRYENEEAVDDSQLPKDRFSAERLKGVDSTLKIQPAELGDSAVYLCASSLGPGNTIYFGEGSWLTVV.

The CDR3 spells CASSLTPGQTLTDTQYF. CDR3 nucleotides: TGTGCCAGCAGCTTAACACCGGGACAGACACTCACAGATACGCAGTATTTT. The V gene is TRBV5-8, the J gene TRBJ2-3; 7 bases match TRBD1. The germline gives CDR1 SGHTS, CDR2 YDEGEE. The CDR3 length is 17 residues. J gave up 2 bases and V 2 bases, and 11 bases lay outside the gene matches.

This clonotype has a count of ten or more. The rearrangement links TRBV12-3 or TRBV12-4 to TRBJ1-1; D remains unclear. V shed 6 bases and J shed 5 bases, with 10 bases lying between them. The CDR3 has 12 amino acids. The CDR3 DNA follows: TGTGCCAGCAGGACCCAGGTGACTGAAGCTTTCTTT. Translated, it gives CASRTQVTEAFF.

Turning to this clonotype: A far larger clone is off by one base, so a read error is likely. This chain uses TRBV11-2 with TRBJ2-3, with TRBD2 matching 10 bases. Near its end, the DNA agrees better with TRBJ2-1, so the J call may be wrong. This CDR3 spans 16 amino acids. Per the germline V gene, CDR1 is SGHAT and CDR2 is FQNNGV. CDR3 region: CASRSPSGRAGMEQFF. The CDR3, as DNA: TGTGCCAGCAGGTCGCCAAGCGGGAGGGCCGGTATGGAGCAGTTCTTC.

This clonotype came up a few times. V gene TRBV29-1 combines with J gene TRBJ1-1; 8 bases are a match to TRBD1. This CDR3 contains 14 residues. With V trimmed by 3 bases and J by 7 bases, 10 bases remained unmatched. Germline CDR1 is SQVTM and CDR2 is ANQGSEA. The CDR3 DNA follows: TGCAGCGTTGATCGAACCCCAGGGGGCAATGAAGCTTTCTTT. Amino acids: CSVDRTPGGNEAFF.

This chain links TRBV28 with TRBJ2-1; TRBD1 or TRBD2 may be the D gene (5 bases each). This CDR3 contains 16 residues. Germline V gives CDR1 MDHEN, CDR2 SYDVKM. V was shortened by 6 bases and J by 1 base, with 16 bases between the two germline ends. CDR3 loop: CASSTLGDQSYNEQFF. CDR3 DNA: TGTGCCAGCAGCACGCTAGGGGACCAATCCTACAATGAGCAGTTCTTC. The variable domain in full, completed from reference TRBV28 and TRBJ2-1, reads DVKVTQSSRYLVKRTGEKVFLECVQDMDHENMFWYRQDPGLGLRLIYFSYDVKMKEKGDIPEGYSVSREKKERFSLILESASTNQTSMYLCASSTLGDQSYNEQFFGPGTRLTVL.

This clonotype was counted at least ten times. The V call is TRBV10-3, the J call TRBJ2-1, with D perhaps matching TRBD1 (6 bases). The ends were cut back, 9 bases at V and 0 bases at J, with 12 bases in the middle. The CDR3 sequence is 14 residues long. CDR1 and CDR2 from the germline V gene are ENHRY and SYGVKD. CDR3 loop: CAIGQKSSYNEQFF. The DNA of the CDR3 is TGTGCCATTGGACAGAAAAGCTCCTACAATGAGCAGTTCTTC.

This clonotype has a count of ten or more. This chain connects TRBV6-1 to TRBJ2-1; 12 nucleotides align to TRBD1. CDR1 is MNHNS and CDR2 is SASEGT in the germline V gene. Trimming at V came to 5 bases and at J to 8 bases, leaving 10 bases not matched to a gene. This CDR3 comprises 16 residues. The CDR3 nucleotides read TGTGCCAGCAGTCGACCACCGGGACAGGGGGCTGATGAGCAGTTCTTC. It codes for CASSRPPGQGADEQFF.

In its sample, this clonotype was seen many times. The chain is built from TRBV20-1 and TRBJ2-7, with D perhaps TRBD2 (5 bases). The V gene lost 0 bases and the J gene lost 6 bases, with 15 bases spanning the gap. The length of the CDR3 is 14 residues. The germline CDR1 and CDR2 sequences are DFQATT and SNEGSKA (reference sequence). The CDR3: CSARDPRVFREQYF. Here the CDR3 DNA reads TGCAGTGCTAGAGATCCGCGGGTTTTCCGCGAGCAGTACTTC.

As concerns this clonotype: The conserved phenylalanine or tryptophan normally closing the CDR3 is absent here, so this likely arose from a read error. This rearrangement joins TRBV27 to TRBJ1-2; D not resolved. The CDR3 is 14 amino acids. CDR1 is MNHEY, CDR2 SMNVEV, per germline (reference sequence). Trimming removed 0 bases from V and 7 bases from J, with 12 bases in between. In DNA, the CDR3 is TGTGCCAGCAGTTTATCGTTGGGATTGGGTGGCTACACCCTC. Its protein product is CASSLSLGLGGYTL.

Many counts were recorded for this clonotype. The chain couples TRBV3-1 to TRBJ2-5; TRBD1 or TRBD2 may be the D gene (5 bases each). Trimming took 4 bases from V and 2 from J, leaving 11 bases between them. CDR3 length equals 14 residues. CDR1 is LGHDT and CDR2 is YNNKEL in the germline V gene (reference sequence). CDR3 nucleotides: TGTGCCAGCAGCCTCCACAGGACTCAAGAGACCCAGTACTTC. It translates to CASSLHRTQETQYF.

This clonotype was observed a handful of times. V gene TRBV20-1 combines with J gene TRBJ2-1; 8 nucleotides match TRBD2. Germline-derived CDR1 and CDR2 are DFQATT and SNEGSKA (reference sequence). With V trimmed by 6 bases and J by 8 bases, 15 bases remained unmatched. CDR3 size: 15 residues. CDR3 region: CSAANAAGGGDEQFF. CDR3 coding DNA: TGCAGTGCGGCTAACGCTGCGGGAGGAGGCGATGAGCAGTTCTTC.

The chain has TRBV11-2 and TRBJ2-1, with 10 bases that match TRBD2. J was trimmed by 5 bases and V by 5 bases; bases with no gene match: 12. Germline V CDR1 and CDR2: SGHAT, FQNNGV. This CDR3 has 17 residues. The CDR3 DNA is TGTGCCAGCAGCCAATTGTTCTTCGGACTAGCGGACAATGAGCAGTTCTTC. Residues: CASSQLFFGLADNEQFF. Supplemented by reference TRBV11-2 and TRBJ2-1, the full variable domain reads EAGVAQSPRYKIIEKRQSVAFWCNPISGHATLYWYQQILGQGPKLLIQFQNNGVVDDSQLPKDRFSAERLKGVDSTLKIQPAKLEDSAVYLCASSQLFFGLADNEQFFGPGTRLTVL.

In nucleotides, the CDR3 is TGTGCCAGCAGCCCCCGGGGACAGGGCATTGGCGAGCAGTACTTC. Translation: CASSPRGQGIGEQYF. The gene calls are TRBV7-8 and TRBJ2-7; 9 bases fit TRBD1. Germline CDR1 and CDR2: SGHVS and FQNEAQ. After removal of 5 bases from V and 6 bases from J, the junction contained 11 bases not matched to a gene. This CDR3 is 15 amino acids long. Using reference TRBV7-8 and TRBJ2-7 for the parts outside the CDR3, the full variable domain is GAGVSQSPRYKVAKRGQDVALRCDPISGHVSLFWYQQALGQGPEFLTYFQNEAQLDKSGLPSDRFFAERPEGSVSTLKIQRTQQEDSAVYLCASSPRGQGIGEQYFGPGTRLTVT.

On this clonotype: This may stem from a read error, because a much larger clone lies one nucleotide away. The rearrangement joins TRBV29-1 to TRBJ2-3, with D perhaps matching TRBD1 (5 bases). V lost 7 bases, J lost 2 bases, and 16 bases lay in between. The CDR3 has 14 amino acids. Germline V gives CDR1 SQVTM, CDR2 ANQGSEA. Here the CDR3 reads CSAPWPGYTDTQYF. CDR3 DNA sequence: TGCAGCGCGCCGTGGCCAGGGTACACAGATACGCAGTATTTT.

In its sample, this clonotype was seen a few times. The J gene is TRBJ2-4, the V gene TRBV19; either TRBD1 or TRBD2 may supply D (7 bases each). V was pared by 6 bases and J by 6 bases, with 12 bases between. The germline V gene encodes CDR1 LNHDA and CDR2 SQIVND (reference sequence). CDR3 length: 13 residues. The CDR3 here is CASRGRGGNIQYF. As DNA, the CDR3 is TGTGCCAGTAGAGGCAGGGGGGGAAACATTCAGTACTTC.

This clonotype occurred a few times. The rearrangement joins TRBV7-9 to TRBJ1-6; 8 bases align to TRBD1. V was pared by 1 base and J by 7 bases, with 3 bases of the junction left unmatched. This CDR3 contains 15 residues. CDR1 is SEHNR, CDR2 FQNEAQ, per germline (reference sequence). CDR3 in amino acids: CASSLEGTGNSPLHF. Here the CDR3 DNA reads TGTGCCAGCAGCTTAGAAGGGACAGGAAATTCACCCCTCCACTTT.

V gene TRBV10-1 combines with J gene TRBJ2-1; D might be TRBD1 (5 bases). Germline loops: CDR1 WNHNN, CDR2 SYGVQD (reference sequence). The ends were cut back, 8 bases at V and 0 bases at J, with 11 bases in the middle. The length of the CDR3 is 14 residues. Here the CDR3 reads CASLQGLSYNEQFF. DNA for the CDR3: TGCGCCAGCTTGCAGGGCCTCTCCTACAATGAGCAGTTCTTC.